The clone carrying this TCR beta chain was counted ten times or more. From germline, CDR1 is MNHNS and CDR2 SASEGT. The V segment lost 6 bases and the J segment 0 bases; nucleotides outside the gene matches: 4. The CDR3 spans 14 residues. This record comes from a study of Graves' ophthalmopathy and Graves' hyperthyroidism. Aged 18 to 65, hyperthyroidism patients had been newly diagnosed, with under 2 months' duration. PBMCs were density-gradient isolated from roughly 10 ml fresh blood. Amplified material comprised TCR beta CDR3 regions derived from RNA transcripts. First-round RT-PCR employed HTBI primers, with a second-round multiplex PCR after it. TCRdb passed the multiplex PCR reads through MiXCR, listing each CDR3 protein once. Of 620,000 or so distinct CDR3 sequences in the sample, about 20% were seen once.

Specimen: peripheral blood. V usage is TRBV6-1 and J usage is TRBJ1-2; 7 positions match TRBD1. The clonotype originates from a woman between 18 and 29 years old with stable Graves' hyperthyroidism. Some clones in this sample may be carry-over from other donors' samples. The CDR3 reads CASRTGEANYGYTF. CDR3 sequence (DNA): TGTGCCAGCAGAACAGGGGAAGCTAACTATGGCTACACCTTC.